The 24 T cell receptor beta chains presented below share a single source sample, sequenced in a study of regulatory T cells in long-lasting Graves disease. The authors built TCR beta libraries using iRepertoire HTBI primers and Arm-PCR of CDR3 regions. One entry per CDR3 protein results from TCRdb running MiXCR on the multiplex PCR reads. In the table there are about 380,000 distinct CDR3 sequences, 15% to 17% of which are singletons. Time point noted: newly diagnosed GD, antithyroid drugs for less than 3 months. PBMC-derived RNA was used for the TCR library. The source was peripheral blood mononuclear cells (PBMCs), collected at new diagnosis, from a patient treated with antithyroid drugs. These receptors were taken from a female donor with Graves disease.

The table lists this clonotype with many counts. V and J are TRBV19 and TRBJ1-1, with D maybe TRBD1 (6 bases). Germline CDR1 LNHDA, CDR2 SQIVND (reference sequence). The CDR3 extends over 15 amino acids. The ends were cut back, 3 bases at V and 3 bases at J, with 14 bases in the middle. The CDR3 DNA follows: TGTGCCAGTAGTATCGGAGACAGGAGTTACACTGAAGCTTTCTTT. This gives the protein CASSIGDRSYTEAFF.

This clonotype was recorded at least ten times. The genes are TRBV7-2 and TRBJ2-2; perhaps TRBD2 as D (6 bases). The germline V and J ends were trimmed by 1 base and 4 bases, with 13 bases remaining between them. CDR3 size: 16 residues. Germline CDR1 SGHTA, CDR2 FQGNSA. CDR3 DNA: TGTGCCAGCAGCTTAGTCCTGGGGAGGAGCACCGGGGAGCTGTTTTTT. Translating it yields CASSLVLGRSTGELFF.

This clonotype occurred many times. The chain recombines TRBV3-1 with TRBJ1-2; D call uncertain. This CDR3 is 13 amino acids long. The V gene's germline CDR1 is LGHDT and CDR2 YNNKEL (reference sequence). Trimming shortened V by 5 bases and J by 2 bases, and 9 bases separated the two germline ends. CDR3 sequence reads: CASSSDGNYGYTF. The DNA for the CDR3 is TGTGCCAGCAGCTCGGACGGGAACTATGGCTACACCTTC.

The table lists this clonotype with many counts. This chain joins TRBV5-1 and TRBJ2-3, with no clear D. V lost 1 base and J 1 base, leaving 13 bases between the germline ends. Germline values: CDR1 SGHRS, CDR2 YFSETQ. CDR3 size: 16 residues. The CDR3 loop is CASSLPKVFRTDTQYF. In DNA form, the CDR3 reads TGCGCCAGCAGCTTGCCCAAGGTTTTTCGCACAGATACGCAGTATTTT.

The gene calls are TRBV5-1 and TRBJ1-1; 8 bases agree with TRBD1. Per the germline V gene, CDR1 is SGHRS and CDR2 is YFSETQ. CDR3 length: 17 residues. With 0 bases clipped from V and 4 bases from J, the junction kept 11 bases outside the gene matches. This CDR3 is CASSLGALRGRATEAFF. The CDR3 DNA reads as TGCGCCAGCAGCTTGGGGGCCCTCAGGGGGCGCGCCACTGAAGCTTTCTTT.

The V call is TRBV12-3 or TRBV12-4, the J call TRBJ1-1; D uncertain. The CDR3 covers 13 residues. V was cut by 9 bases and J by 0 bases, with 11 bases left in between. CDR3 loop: CASRRNMNTEAFF. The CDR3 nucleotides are TGTGCCAGTCGGAGGAATATGAACACTGAAGCTTTCTTT.

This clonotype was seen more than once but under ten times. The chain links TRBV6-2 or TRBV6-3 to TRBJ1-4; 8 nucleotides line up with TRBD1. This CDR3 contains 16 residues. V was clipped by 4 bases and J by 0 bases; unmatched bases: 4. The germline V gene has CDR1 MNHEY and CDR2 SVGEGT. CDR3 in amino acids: CASSWDRKTTNEKLFF. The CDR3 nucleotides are TGTGCCAGCAGTTGGGACAGGAAAACAACTAATGAAAAACTGTTTTTT.

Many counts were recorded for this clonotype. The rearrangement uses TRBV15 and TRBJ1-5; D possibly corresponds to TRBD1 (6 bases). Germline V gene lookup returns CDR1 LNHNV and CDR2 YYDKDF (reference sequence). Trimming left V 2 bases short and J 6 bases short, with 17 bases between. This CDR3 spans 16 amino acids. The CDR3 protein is CATSRKRTAPGQPQHF. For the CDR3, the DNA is TGTGCCACCAGCAGAAAACGGACAGCTCCGGGTCAGCCCCAGCATTTT.

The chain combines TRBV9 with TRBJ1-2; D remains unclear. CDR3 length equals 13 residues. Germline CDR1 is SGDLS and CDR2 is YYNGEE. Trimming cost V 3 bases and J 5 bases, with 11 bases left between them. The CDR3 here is CASSDPTGYGYTF. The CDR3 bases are TGTGCCAGCAGCGATCCAACCGGATATGGCTACACCTTC.

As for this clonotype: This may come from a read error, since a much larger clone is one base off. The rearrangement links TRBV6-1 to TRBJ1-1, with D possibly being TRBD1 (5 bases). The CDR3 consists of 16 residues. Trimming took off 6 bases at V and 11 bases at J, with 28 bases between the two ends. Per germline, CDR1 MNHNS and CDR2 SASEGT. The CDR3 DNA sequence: TGTGCCAGCAGGGACGGGGCAGGGCAATCGGCCGATCGCGCTTTCTTT. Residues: CASRDGAGQSADRAFF.

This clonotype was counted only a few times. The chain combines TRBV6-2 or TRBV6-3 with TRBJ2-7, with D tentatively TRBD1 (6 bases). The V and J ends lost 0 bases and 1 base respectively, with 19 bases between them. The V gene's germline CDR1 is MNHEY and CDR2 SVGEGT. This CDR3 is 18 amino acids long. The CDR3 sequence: CASSYSRWRTETSYEQYF. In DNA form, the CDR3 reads TGTGCCAGCAGTTACTCGAGATGGAGGACAGAAACGTCCTACGAGCAGTACTTC.

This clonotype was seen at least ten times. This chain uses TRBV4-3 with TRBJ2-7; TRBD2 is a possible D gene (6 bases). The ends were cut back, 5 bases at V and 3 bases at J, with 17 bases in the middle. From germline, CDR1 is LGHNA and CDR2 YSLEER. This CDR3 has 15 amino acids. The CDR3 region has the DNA TGCGCCAGCAGCTACGATCCGGGACTGAACTACGAGCAGTACTTC. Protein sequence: CASSYDPGLNYEQYF.

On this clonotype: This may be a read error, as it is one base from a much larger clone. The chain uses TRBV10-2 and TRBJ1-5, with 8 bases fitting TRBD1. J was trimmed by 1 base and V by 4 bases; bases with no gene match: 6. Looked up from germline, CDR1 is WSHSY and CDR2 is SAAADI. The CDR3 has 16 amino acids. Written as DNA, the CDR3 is TGCGCCAGCAGTGGGGCGGGACAGGCGAGCAATCAGCCCCAGCATTTT. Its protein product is CASSGAGQASNQPQHF.

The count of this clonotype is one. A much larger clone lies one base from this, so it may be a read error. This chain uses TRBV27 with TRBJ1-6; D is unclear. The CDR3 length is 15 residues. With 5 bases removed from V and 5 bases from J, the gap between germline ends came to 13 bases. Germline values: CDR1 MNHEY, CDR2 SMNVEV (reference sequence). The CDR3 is CASSPALGHNSPLHF. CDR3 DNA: TGTGCCAGCAGTCCGGCTCTAGGGCATAATTCACCCCTCCACTTT.

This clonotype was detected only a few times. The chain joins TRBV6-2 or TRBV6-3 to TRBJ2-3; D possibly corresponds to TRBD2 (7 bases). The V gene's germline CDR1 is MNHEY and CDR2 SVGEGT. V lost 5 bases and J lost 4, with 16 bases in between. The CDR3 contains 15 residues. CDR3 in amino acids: CASSELGGHPDTQYF. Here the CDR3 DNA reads TGTGCCAGCAGTGAGTTGGGGGGGCATCCAGATACGCAGTATTTT.

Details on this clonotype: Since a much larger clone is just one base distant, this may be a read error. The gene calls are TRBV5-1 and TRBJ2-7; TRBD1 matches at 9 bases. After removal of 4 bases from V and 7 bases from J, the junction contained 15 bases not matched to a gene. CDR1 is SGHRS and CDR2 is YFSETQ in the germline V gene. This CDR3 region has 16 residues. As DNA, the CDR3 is TGCGCCAGCAGCCGGCGGGGGACAGGGCACTTCAATGAGCAGTACTTC. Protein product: CASSRRGTGHFNEQYF.

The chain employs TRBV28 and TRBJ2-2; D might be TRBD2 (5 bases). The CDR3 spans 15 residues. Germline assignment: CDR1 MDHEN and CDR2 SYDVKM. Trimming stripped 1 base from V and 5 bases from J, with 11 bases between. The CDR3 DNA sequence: TGTGCCAGCAGTTTATCCGGGGTTGGGACCGGGGAGCTGTTTTTT. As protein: CASSLSGVGTGELFF.

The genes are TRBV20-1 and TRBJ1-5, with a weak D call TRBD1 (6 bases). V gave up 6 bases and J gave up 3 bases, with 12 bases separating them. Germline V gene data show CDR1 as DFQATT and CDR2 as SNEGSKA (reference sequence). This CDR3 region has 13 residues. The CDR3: CSAQGSFNQPQHF. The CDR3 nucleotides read TGCAGTGCCCAGGGGTCTTTCAATCAGCCCCAGCATTTT.

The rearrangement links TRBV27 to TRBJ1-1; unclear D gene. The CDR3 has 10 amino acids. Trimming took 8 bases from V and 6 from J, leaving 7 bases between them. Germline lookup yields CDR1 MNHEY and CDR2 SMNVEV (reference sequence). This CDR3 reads CASVGSEAFF. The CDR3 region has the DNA TGTGCCAGCGTGGGATCTGAAGCTTTCTTT.

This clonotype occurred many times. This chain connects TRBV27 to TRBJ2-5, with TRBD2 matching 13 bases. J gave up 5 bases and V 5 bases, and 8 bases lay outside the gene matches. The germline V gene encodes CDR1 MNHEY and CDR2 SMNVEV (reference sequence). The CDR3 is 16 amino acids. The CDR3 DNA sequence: TGTGCCAGCAGTAGCCTCGGGACTAGCGGGACGGAGACCCAGTACTTC. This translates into CASSSLGTSGTETQYF.

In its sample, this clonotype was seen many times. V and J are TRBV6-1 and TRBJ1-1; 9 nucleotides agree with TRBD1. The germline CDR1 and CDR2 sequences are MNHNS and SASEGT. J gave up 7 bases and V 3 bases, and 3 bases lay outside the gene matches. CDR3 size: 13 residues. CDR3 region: CASSDRTGVEAFF. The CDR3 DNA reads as TGTGCCAGCAGTGACAGGACAGGGGTTGAAGCTTTCTTT.

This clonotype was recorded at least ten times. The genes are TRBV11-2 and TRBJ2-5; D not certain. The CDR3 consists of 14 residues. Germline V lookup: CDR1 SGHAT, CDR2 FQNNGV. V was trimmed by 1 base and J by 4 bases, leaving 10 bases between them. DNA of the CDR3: TGTGCCAGCAGCTTAGTGGGTAGCTCAGAGACCCAGTACTTC. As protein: CASSLVGSSETQYF.

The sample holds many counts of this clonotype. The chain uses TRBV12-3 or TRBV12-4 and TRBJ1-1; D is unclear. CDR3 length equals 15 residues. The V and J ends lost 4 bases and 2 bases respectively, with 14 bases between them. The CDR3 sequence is CASSSGGRLNTEAFF. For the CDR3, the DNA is TGTGCCAGCAGTTCAGGAGGGAGGTTAAACACTGAAGCTTTCTTT.

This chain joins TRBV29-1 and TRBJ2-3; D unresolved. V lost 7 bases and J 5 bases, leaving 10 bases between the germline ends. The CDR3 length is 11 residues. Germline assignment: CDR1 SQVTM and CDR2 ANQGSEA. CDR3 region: CSAWVLDTQYF. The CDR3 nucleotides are TGCAGCGCATGGGTTCTAGATACGCAGTATTTT.